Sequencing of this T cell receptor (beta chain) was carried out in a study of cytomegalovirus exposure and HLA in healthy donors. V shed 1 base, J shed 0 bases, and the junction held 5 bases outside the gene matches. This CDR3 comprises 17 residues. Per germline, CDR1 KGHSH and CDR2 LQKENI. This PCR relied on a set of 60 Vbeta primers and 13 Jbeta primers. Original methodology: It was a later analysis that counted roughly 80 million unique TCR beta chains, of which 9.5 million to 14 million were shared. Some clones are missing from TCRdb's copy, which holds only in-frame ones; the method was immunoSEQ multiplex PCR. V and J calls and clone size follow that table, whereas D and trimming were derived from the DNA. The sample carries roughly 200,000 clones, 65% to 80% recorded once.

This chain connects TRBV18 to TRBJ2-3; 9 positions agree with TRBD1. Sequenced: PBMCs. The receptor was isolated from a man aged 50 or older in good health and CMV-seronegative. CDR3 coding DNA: TGTGCCAGCTCACCACGGGGACAGGGTGGTAGCACAGATACGCAGTATTTT. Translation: CASSPRGQGGSTDTQYF.